Reported below is one T cell receptor (beta chain). Its antigen is currently unknown. The record originates from a study of human T cells and chemical hapten exposure. About the research overall: Across samples, TCR yields varied, mostly owing to small differences in pooled library volumes. General observations from the study: Expanded TCRs created a significantly greater count of big CDR3 similarity clusters than controls did. Alopecia was present in the donors, so their immune response may differ from healthy people's.

TCRdb itself ran the RACE reads through MiXCR, one entry per CDR3 protein. The top ten clones hold less than 2.5% of a sample with about 100,000 distinct CDR3 sequences, about 11% of them seen once. The CDR3 sequence is 13 residues long. CDR1 is MNHEY and CDR2 is SVGEGT in the germline V gene. After removal of 8 bases from V and 7 bases from J, the junction contained 6 bases not matched to a gene. Time point here: patch test 1, 2 weeks after DPC sensitization. Treatment specified: therapeutic diphenylcyclopropenone sensitization with weekly scalp DPC. This rearrangement joins TRBV6-2 or TRBV6-3 to TRBJ1-5; 9 bases match TRBD1. Sequencing used whole blood, obtained in connection with sensitization to the hapten diphenylcyclopropenone (DPC). The clonotype was recovered from a man aged 35 to 55 with alopecia areata. Some clones in this sample may be carry-over from other donors' samples. In DNA form, the CDR3 reads TGTGCCAGCCTCGGACAGGGGTCCCAGCCCCAGCATTTT. Translating gives CASLGQGSQPQHF.